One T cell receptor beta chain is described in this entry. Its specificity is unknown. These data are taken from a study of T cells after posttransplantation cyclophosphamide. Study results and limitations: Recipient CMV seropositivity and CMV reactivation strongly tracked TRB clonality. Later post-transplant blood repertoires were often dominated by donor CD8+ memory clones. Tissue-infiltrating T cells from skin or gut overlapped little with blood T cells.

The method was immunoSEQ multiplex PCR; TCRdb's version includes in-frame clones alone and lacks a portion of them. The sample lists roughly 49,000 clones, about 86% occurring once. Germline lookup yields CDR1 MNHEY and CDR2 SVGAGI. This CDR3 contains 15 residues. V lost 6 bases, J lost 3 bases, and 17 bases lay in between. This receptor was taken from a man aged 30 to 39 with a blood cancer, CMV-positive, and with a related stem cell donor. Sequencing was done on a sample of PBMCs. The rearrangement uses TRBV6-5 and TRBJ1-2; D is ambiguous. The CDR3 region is CASSPGMENYYGYTF. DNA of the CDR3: TGTGCCAGCAGCCCGGGGATGGAGAATTACTATGGCTACACCTTC.